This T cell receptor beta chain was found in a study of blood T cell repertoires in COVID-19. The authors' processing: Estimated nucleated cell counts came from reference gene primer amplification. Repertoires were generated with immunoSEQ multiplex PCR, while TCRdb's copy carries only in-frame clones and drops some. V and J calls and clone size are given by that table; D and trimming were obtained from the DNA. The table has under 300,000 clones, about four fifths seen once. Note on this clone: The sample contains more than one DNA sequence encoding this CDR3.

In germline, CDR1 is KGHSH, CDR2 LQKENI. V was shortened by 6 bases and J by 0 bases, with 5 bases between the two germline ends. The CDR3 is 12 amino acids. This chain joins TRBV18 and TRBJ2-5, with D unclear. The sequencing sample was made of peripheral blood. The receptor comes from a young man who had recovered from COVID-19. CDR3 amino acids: CASSPNQETQYF. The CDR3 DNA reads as TGTGCCAGCTCTCCCAACCAAGAGACCCAGTACTTC.